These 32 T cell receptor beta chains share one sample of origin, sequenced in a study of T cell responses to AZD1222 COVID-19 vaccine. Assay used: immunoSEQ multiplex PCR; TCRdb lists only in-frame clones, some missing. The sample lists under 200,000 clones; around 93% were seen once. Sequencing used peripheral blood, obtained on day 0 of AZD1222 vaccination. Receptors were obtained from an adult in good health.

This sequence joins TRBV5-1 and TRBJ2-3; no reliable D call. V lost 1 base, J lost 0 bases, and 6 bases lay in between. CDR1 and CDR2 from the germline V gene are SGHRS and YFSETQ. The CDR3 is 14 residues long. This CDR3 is CASSLFGSTDTQYF. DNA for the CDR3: TGCGCCAGCAGCTTGTTCGGGAGCACAGATACGCAGTATTTT. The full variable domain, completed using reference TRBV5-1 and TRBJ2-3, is KAGVTQTPRYLIKTRGQQVTLSCSPISGHRSVSWYQQTPGQGLQFLFEYFSETQRNKGNFPGRFSGRQFSNSRSEMNVSTLELGDSALYLCASSLFGSTDTQYFGPGTRLTVL.

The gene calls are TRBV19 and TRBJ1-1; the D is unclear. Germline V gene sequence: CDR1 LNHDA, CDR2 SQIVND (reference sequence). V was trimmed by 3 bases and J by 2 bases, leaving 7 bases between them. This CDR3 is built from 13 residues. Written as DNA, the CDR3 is TGTGCCAGTAGTATTCGGGTAAACACTGAAGCTTTCTTT. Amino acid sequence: CASSIRVNTEAFF.

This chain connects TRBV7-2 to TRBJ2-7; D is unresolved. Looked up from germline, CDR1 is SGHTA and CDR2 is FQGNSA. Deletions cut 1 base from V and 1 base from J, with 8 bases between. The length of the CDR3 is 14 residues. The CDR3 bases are TGTGCCAGCAGCTTAGAAGTCAGATCCTACGAGCAGTACTTC. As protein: CASSLEVRSYEQYF.

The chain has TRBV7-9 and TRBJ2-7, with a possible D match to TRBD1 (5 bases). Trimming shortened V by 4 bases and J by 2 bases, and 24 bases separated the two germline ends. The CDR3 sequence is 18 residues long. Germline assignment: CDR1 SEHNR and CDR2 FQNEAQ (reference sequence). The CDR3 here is CASSYRGGSSLIAYEQYF. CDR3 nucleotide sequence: TGTGCCAGCAGCTATAGGGGTGGTAGCAGTTTAATTGCCTACGAGCAGTACTTC. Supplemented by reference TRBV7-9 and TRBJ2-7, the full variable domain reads DTGVSQNPRHKITKRGQNVTFRCDPISEHNRLYWYRQTLGQGPEFLTYFQNEAQLEKSRLLSDRFSAERPKGSFSTLEIQRTEQGDSAMYLCASSYRGGSSLIAYEQYFGPGTRLTVT.

The CDR3 here is CASSLDGLSSYNEQFF. The DNA of the CDR3 is TGTGCCAGCAGCTTAGACGGCCTGAGCTCCTACAATGAGCAGTTCTTC. This chain links TRBV7-9 with TRBJ2-1; D is unclear. Germline CDR1 reads SEHNR; CDR2 reads FQNEAQ (reference sequence). V lost 1 base and J 0 bases, leaving 10 bases between the germline ends. The CDR3 has 16 residues.

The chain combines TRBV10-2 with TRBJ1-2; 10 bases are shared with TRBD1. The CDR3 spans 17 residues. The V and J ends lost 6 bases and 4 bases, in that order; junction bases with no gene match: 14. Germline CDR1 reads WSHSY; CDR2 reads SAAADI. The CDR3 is CASRQGQGVAPAYGYTF. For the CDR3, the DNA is TGCGCCAGCAGGCAAGGACAGGGGGTGGCACCAGCCTATGGCTACACCTTC.

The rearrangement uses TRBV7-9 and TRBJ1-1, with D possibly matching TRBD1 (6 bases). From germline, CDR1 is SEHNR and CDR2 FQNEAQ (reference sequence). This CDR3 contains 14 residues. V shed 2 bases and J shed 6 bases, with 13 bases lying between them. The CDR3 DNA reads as TGTGCCAGCAGCTTAATTTCGGACAGATCTGAAGCTTTCTTT. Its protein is CASSLISDRSEAFF.

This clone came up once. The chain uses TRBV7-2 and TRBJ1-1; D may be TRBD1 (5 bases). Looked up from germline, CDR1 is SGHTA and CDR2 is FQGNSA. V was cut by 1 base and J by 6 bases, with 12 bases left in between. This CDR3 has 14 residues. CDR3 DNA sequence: TGTGCCAGCAGCTTAGGATCTCGGGGGTCTGAAGCTTTCTTT. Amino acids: CASSLGSRGSEAFF.

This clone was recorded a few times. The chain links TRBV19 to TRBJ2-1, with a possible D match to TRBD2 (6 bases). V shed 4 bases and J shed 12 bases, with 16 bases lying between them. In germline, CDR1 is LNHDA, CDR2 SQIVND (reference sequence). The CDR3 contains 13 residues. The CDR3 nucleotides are TGTGCCAGTAGTAGGTCCGGGAGAGAGACGCAGTTCTTC. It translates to CASSRSGRETQFF.

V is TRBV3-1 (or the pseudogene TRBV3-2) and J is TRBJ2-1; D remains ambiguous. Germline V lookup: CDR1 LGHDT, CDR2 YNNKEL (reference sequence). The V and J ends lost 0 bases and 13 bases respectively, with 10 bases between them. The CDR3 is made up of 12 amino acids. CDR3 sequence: CASSQESLLQFF. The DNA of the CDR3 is TGTGCCAGCAGCCAAGAGTCCCTACTTCAGTTCTTC.

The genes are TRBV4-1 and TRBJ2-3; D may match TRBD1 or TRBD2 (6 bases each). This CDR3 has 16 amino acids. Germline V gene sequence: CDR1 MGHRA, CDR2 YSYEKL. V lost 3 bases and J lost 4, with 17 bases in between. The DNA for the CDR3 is TGCGCCAGCAGCCAGGAGGGAGAGGGGGGCCCAGATACGCAGTATTTT. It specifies CASSQEGEGGPDTQYF.

The CDR3 sequence: CSVGVTTNEKLFF. Written as DNA, the CDR3 is TGCAGCGTGGGCGTGACAACTAATGAAAAACTGTTTTTT. The genes are TRBV29-1 and TRBJ1-4; no definite D call. Trimming left V 6 bases short and J 0 bases short, with 8 bases between. CDR3 length: 13 amino acids. CDR1 is SQVTM and CDR2 is ANQGSEA in the germline V gene.

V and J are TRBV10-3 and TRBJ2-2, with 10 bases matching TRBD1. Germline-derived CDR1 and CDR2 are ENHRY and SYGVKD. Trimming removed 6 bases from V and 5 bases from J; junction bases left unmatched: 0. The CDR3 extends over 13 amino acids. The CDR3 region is CAIRGQGTGELFF. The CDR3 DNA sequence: TGTGCCATCAGGGGACAGGGGACCGGGGAGCTGTTTTTT.

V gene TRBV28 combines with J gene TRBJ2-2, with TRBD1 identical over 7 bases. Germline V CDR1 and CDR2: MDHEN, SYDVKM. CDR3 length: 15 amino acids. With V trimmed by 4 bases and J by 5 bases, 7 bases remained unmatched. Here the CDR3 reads CASSSGGVMTGELFF. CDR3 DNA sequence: TGTGCCAGCAGTTCAGGGGGTGTAATGACCGGGGAGCTGTTTTTT.

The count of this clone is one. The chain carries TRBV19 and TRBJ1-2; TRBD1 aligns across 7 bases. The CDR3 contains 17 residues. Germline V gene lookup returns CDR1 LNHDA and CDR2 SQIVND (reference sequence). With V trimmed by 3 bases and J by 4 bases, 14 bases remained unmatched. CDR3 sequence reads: CASSMPQDRVKSYGYTF. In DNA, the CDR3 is TGTGCCAGTAGTATGCCCCAAGACAGGGTGAAAAGCTATGGCTACACCTTC.

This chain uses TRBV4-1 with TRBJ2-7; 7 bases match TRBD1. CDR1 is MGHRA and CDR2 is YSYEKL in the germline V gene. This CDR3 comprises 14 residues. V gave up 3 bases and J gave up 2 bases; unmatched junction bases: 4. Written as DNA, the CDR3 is TGCGCCAGCAGCCAGGGACAGTTGCCCTACGAGCAGTACTTC. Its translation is CASSQGQLPYEQYF.

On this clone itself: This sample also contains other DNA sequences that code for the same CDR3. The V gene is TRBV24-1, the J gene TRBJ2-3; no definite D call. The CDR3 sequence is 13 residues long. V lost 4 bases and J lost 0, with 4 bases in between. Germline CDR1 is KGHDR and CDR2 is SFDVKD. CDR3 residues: CATSETSTDTQYF. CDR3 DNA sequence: TGTGCCACCAGTGAAACCAGCACAGATACGCAGTATTTT.

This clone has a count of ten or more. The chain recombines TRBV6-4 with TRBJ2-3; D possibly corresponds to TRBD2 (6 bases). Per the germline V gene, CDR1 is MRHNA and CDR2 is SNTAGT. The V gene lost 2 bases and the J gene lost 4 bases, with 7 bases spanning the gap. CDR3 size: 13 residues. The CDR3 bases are TGTGCCAGCAGTGACGGGACTGCAGATACGCAGTATTTT. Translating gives CASSDGTADTQYF.

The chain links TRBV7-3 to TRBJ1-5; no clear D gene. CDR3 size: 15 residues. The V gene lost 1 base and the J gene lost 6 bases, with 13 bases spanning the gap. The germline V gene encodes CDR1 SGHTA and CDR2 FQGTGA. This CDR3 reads CASSLSPGSGQPQHF. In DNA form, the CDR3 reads TGTGCCAGCAGCTTAAGTCCAGGTTCAGGTCAGCCCCAGCATTTT.

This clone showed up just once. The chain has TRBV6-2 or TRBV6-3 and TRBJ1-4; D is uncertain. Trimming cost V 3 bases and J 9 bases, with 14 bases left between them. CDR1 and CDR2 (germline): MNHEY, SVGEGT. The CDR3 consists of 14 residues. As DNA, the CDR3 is TGTGCCAGCAGTTATCCGGACCGAATAAAAAAACTGTTTTTT. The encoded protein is CASSYPDRIKKLFF.

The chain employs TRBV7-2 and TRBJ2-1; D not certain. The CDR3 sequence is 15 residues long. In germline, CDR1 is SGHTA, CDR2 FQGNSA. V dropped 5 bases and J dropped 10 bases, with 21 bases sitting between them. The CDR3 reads CASSILRGPSSEQFF. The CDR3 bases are TGTGCCAGCAGCATCCTACGCGGACCATCATCAGAGCAGTTCTTC.

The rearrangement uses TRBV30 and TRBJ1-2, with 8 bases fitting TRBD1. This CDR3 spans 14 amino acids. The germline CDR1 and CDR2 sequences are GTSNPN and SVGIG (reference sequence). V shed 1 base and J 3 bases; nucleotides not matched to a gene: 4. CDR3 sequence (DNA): TGTGCCTGGAGTGCAATGACAGGGGACTATGGCTACACCTTC. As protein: CAWSAMTGDYGYTF.

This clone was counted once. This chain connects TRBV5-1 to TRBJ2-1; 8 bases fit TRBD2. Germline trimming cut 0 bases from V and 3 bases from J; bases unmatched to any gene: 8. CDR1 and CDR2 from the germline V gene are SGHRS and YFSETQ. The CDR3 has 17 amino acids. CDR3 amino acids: CASSLANSGSFYNEQFF. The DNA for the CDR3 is TGCGCCAGCAGCTTGGCCAACAGCGGGAGTTTCTACAATGAGCAGTTCTTC.

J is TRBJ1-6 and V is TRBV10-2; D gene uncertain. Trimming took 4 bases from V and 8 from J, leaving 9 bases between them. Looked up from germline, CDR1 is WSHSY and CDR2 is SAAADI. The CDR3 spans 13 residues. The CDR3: CASSVGVDSPLHF. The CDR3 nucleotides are TGCGCCAGCAGTGTTGGGGTTGATTCACCCCTCCACTTT.

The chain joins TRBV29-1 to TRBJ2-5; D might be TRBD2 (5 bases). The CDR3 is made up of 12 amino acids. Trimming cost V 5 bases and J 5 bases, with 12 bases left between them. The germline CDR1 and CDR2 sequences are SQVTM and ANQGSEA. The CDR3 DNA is TGCAGCGTTCTATTAGGCGGGGAGACCCAGTACTTC. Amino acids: CSVLLGGETQYF.

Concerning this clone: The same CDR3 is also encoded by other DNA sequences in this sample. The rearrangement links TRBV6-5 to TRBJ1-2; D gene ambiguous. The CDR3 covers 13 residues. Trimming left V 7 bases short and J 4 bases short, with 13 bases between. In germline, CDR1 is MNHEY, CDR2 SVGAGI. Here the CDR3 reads CASTEGGRYGYTF. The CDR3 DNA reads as TGTGCCAGCACCGAGGGAGGGCGCTATGGCTACACCTTC.

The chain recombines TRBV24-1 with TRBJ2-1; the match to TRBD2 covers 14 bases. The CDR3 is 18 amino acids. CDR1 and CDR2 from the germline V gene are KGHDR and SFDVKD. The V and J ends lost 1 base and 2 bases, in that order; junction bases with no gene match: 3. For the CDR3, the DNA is TGTGCCACCAGTGATTTCGGACTAGCGGGAGGCCCCTACAATGAGCAGTTCTTC. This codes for CATSDFGLAGGPYNEQFF.

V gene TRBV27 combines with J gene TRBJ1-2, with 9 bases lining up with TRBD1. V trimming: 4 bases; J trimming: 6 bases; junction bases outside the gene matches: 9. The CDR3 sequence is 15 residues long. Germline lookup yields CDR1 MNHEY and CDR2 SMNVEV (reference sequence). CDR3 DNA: TGTGCCAGCAGTTCCCTAGGACAGGGGCCCCATGGCTACACCTTC. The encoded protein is CASSSLGQGPHGYTF.

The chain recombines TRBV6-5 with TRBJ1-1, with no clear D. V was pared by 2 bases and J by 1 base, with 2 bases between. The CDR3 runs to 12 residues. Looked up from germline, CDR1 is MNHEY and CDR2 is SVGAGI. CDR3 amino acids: CASSYTNTEAFF. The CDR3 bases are TGTGCCAGCAGTTACACGAACACTGAAGCTTTCTTT.

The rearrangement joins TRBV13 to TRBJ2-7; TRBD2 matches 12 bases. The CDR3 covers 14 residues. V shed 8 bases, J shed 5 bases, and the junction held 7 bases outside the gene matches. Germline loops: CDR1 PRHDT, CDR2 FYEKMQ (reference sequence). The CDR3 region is CASHLAGGRDEQYF. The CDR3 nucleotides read TGTGCCAGCCACCTAGCGGGAGGGCGGGACGAGCAGTACTTC. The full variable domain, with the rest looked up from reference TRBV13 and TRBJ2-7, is AAGVIQSPRHLIKEKRETATLKCYPIPRHDTVYWYQQGPGQDPQFLISFYEKMQSDKGSIPDRFSAQQFSDYHSELNMSSLELGDSALYFCASHLAGGRDEQYFGPGTRLTVT.

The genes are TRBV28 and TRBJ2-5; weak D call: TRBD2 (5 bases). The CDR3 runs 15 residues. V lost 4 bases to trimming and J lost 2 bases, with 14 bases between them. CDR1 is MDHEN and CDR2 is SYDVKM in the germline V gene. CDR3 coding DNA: TGTGCCAGCAGTTCCTCCCGACTAAATCAAGAGACCCAGTACTTC. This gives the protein CASSSSRLNQETQYF.

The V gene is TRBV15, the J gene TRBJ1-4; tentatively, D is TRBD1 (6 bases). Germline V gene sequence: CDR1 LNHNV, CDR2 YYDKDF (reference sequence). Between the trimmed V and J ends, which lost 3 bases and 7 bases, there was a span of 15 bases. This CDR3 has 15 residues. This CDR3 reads CATSSLKGGGEKLFF. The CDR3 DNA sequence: TGTGCCACCAGCAGTTTGAAGGGGGGAGGTGAAAAACTGTTTTTT.